This T cell receptor beta chain appears in the sequencing data of a study of T-cell reconstitution after alpha-beta-depleted transplantation in children. This clonotype was seen ten or more times. During its preparation, the TCRbeta library received unique molecular identifiers. TCRdb re-derived calls from the PCR reads in MiXCR, one entry per CDR3 protein. The top ten hold around 3% of the sample, which has about 190,000 distinct CDR3 sequences, around 6.8% seen once. Trimming took 0 bases from V and 4 from J, leaving 12 bases between them. The CDR3 has 15 residues. Germline assignment: CDR1 SEHNR and CDR2 FQNEAQ (reference sequence).

This receptor was identified in a human donor who donated a stem cell graft to a child with Wiskott-Aldrich syndrome. The sample here was PBMCs from the stem cell graft donor, taken from the stem cell graft. This chain uses TRBV7-9 with TRBJ1-1; D unresolved. CDR3 sequence reads: CASSLARSGSTEAFF. CDR3 in DNA: TGTGCCAGCAGCTTAGCGAGATCGGGGAGCACTGAAGCTTTCTTT.